This TCR beta chain came from a study of metastatic and nonmetastatic thyroid tumors. Study summary: The authors compared repertoires across blood and tumor or nodule tissue from malignant and benign thyroid patients. The study's findings and limits: Reportedly, malignant thyroid tumors had significantly higher TCR beta diversity than benign nodules, in blood and tumor.

Among the patients, none had received any treatment before thyroid surgery. In its sample, this clone is medium-sized (0.01 to 0.1%). Its cognate antigen is unknown. With MiXCR, TCRdb reprocessed the PCR reads. The sample carries 30,000 or so clones, 25% recorded once. The trim removed 4 bases at V and 11 bases at J, leaving 7 bases unmatched. Germline V lookup: CDR1 LGHNA, CDR2 YSLEER. The CDR3 totals 13 residues. The specimen was blood. The receptor comes from a female donor with papillary thyroid cancer or a benign thyroid nodule (not recorded which). Some clones in this sample may be carry-over from other donors' samples. The chain couples TRBV4-3 to TRBJ1-4; 7 bases agree with TRBD1. The CDR3 loop reads CASSLRQGEKLFF. The CDR3 DNA reads as TGCGCCAGCAGCCTCAGACAGGGAGAGAAACTGTTTTTT.